These T cell receptor beta chains were read from a single sample in a study of blood T cells in healthy people across ages. TCRdb ran MiXCR on the 5' RACE reads and lists one entry per CDR3 protein. The sample carries about 760,000 distinct CDR3 sequences, 20% to 25% recorded once. The same specimen was also included in a second study, on T cells of mothers and their children.

What was sequenced was blood. The receptors derive from a boy between 10 and 17 years old in good health. Both conserved end residues are part of each CDR3. The D gene is left open where the match is weak. The size entry is marked missing in some rows and otherwise reads once, few, many or a size class.

V	size	D	J	CDR3	DNA
TRBV14	NA	NA	TRBJ2-7	CASSLLGKSYEQYF	TGTGCCAGCAGCCTGTTGGGCAAATCCTACGAGCAGTACTTC
TRBV20-1	few	TRBD2	TRBJ2-4	CSAYSSLAGLQAKNIQYF	TGCAGTGCTTACAGCAGTCTAGCGGGACTACAAGCCAAAAACATTCAGTACTTC
TRBV4-1	NA	NA	TRBJ2-5	CASSQVITGGTQYF	TGCGCCAGCAGCCAAGTTATAACCGGGGGGACCCAGTACTTC
TRBV5-1	few	TRBD2	TRBJ2-3	CASIELAGETDTQYF	TGCGCCAGCATCGAACTAGCGGGAGAGACAGATACGCAGTATTTT
TRBV4-3	NA	NA	TRBJ2-3	CASSQDKEGSHDTQYF	TGCGCCAGCAGCCAAGATAAGGAAGGGAGCCATGATACGCAGTATTTT
TRBV7-2	few	TRBD2	TRBJ2-3	CASSPRGVRDTQYF	TGTGCCAGCAGCCCGCGGGGGGTCAGGGATACGCAGTATTTT
TRBV7-2	once	NA	TRBJ1-2	CASTPDLPRDYGYTF	TGTGCCAGCACCCCTGATCTACCAAGGGACTATGGCTACACCTTC
TRBV29-1	NA	NA	TRBJ1-1	CSVEKTGGGVEAFF	TGCAGCGTTGAAAAGACAGGCGGCGGGGTTGAAGCTTTCTTT
TRBV6-2/TRBV6-3	few	TRBD1	TRBJ2-5	CASSGQGVEEQYF	TGTGCCAGCAGTGGACAGGGGGTCGAAGAGCAGTACTTC
TRBV10-3	few	NA	TRBJ2-3	CAIRPPDSTDTQYF	TGTGCCATCAGGCCCCCTGACAGTACAGATACGCAGTATTTT
TRBV12-3/TRBV12-4	few	NA	TRBJ1-2	CASSLSPTGLYGYTF	TGTGCCAGCAGTTTATCACCAACAGGGCTCTATGGCTACACCTTC
TRBV7-2	few	TRBD1	TRBJ1-4	CASSRGQGLSEKLFF	TGTGCCAGCAGCCGCGGACAGGGATTGAGTGAAAAACTGTTTTTT